This T cell receptor (beta chain) was captured in a study of T cell responses to AZD1222 COVID-19 vaccine. It was second doses at about 4 or about 12 weeks that were pooled. Regarding the study as a whole: Clonal diversity was possibly underestimated, and the donors were mostly white British, with more females. Nearly half of unique spike-specific TCRs reportedly avoided B.1.351 and B.1.1.7 mutated regions. Baseline serology detected seropositivity in only six AZD1222 recipients.

Only in-frame clones appear in the TCRdb table, and some are missing; sequencing was by immunoSEQ multiplex PCR. The sample carries almost 95,000 clones, roughly 85% recorded once. Germline V lookup: CDR1 LNHNV, CDR2 YYDKDF (reference sequence). After removal of 0 bases from V and 1 base from J, the junction contained 5 bases not matched to a gene. The CDR3 spans 17 residues. As to this clone: Its antigen is not known.

V and J are TRBV15 and TRBJ2-4; 8 nucleotides align to TRBD2. The TCR sequence derives from an adult who received the AZD1222 COVID-19 vaccine. Sequences were derived from peripheral blood, sampled 28 days after the second AZD1222 dose. The CDR3 sequence is CATSRDPGGRAKNIQYF. The CDR3 nucleotides are TGTGCCACCAGCAGAGATCCGGGCGGGAGGGCCAAAAACATTCAGTACTTC.